The subject of this entry is one TCR beta chain. What it binds is unknown. The data stem from a study of cytomegalovirus exposure and HLA in healthy donors. On the study more broadly: It was reported in a later analysis that the same platform had been used for the 120 or so validation repertoires as for the 550 to 750 first-cohort repertoires. Study results and limitations: One later analysis, an examination of the roughly 110 validation repertoires, found that first-cohort TCR clusters tended to co-occur in them. CMV antigen specificity of a few CMV-associated chains was confirmed in vitro. Researchers catalogued some 160 TCR beta chains as cytomegalovirus-associated.

The CDR3 length is 11 residues. The germline V gene encodes CDR1 MNHEY and CDR2 SMNVEV (reference sequence). V was pared by 5 bases and J by 7 bases, with 9 bases between. Sequencing was performed with immunoSEQ multiplex PCR; in TCRdb, only in-frame clones are kept and a portion is missing. The sample has around 130,000 clones, 88% seen once. The rearrangement joins TRBV27 to TRBJ2-7; D gene ambiguous. The material sequenced was PBMCs. This receptor was identified in a young man in good health and CMV-seronegative. CDR3 residues: CASSGAMEQYF. The CDR3 region has the DNA TGTGCCAGCAGTGGAGCCATGGAGCAGTACTTC.